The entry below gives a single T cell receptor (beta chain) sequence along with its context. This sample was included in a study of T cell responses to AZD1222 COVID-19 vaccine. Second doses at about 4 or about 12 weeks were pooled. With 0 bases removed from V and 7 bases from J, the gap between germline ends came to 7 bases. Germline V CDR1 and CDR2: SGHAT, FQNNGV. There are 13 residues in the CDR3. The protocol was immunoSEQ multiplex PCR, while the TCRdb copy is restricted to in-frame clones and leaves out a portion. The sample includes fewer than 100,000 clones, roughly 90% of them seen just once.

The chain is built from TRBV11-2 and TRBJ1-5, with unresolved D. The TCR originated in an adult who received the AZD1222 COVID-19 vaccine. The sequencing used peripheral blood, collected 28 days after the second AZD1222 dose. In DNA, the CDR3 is TGTGCCAGCAGCTTAGATCGGGGACAGCCCCAGCATTTT. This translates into CASSLDRGQPQHF.